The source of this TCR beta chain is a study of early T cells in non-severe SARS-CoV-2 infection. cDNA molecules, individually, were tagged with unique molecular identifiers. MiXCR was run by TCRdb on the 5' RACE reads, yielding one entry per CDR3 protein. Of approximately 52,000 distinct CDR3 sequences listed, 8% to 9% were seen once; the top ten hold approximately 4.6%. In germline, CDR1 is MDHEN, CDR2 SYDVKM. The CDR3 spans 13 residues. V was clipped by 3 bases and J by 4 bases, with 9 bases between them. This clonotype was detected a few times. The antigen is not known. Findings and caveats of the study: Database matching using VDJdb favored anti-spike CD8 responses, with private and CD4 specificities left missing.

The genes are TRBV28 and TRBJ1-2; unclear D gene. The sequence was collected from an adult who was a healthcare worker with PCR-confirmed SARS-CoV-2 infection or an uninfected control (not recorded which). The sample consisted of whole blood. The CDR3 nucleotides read TGTGCCAGCAGTTTTTTTCGGGGCTATGGCTACACCTTC. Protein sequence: CASSFFRGYGYTF.